This TCR beta chain was identified during a study of cytomegalovirus exposure and HLA in healthy donors. Study outcomes and limitations: TCR beta V segments were, for the most part, productive about 90% or about 30% of the time in an earlier analysis. The number of N-insertions in an Asian-associated ancestry cluster was reportedly below the 666-donor mean in a later analysis.

Comments on this clone: Its specificity is unknown.

Researchers ran the PCR with 60 Vbeta and 13 Jbeta primers. TCRdb's copy holds only in-frame clones and misses some; the assay was immunoSEQ multiplex PCR. The table lists under 200,000 clones, 75% to 90% of them singletons. The TCR was taken from a man aged 18 to 35 in good health and CMV-seropositive. The sample was PBMCs.

The CDR3 region is CASSRRTSATDTQYF. Written as DNA, the CDR3 is TGTGCCAGCAGCCGCCGGACTAGCGCCACAGATACGCAGTATTTT. The chain couples TRBV5-4 to TRBJ2-3; 9 bases align to TRBD2. The CDR3 covers 15 residues. Unmatched junction bases numbered 5, after V lost 4 bases and J lost 2 bases. Germline V gene data show CDR1 as SGHNT and CDR2 as YYREEE (reference sequence).